This T cell receptor beta chain was documented in a study of T cells in Graves' hyperthyroidism and ophthalmopathy. Only a few counts were recorded for this clonotype. Amplified regions were TCR beta CDR3 sequences from RNA transcripts. HTBI primers drove first-round RT-PCR of the TCR CDR3. TCRdb analysed the multiplex PCR reads with MiXCR anew, one entry per CDR3 protein. The sample records some 380,000 distinct CDR3 sequences, roughly 12% being singletons. Each diagnosis drew on symptoms, thyroxine, TRAb, thyroid ultrasound and orbital computed tomography findings. V gave up 5 bases and J gave up 3 bases, with 11 bases separating them. This CDR3 has 13 amino acids.

The receptor comes from a man aged 25 to 40 with Graves' hyperthyroidism that later progressed to Graves' ophthalmopathy. V gene TRBV12-3 or TRBV12-4 combines with J gene TRBJ2-7; D possibly matches TRBD1 or TRBD2 (5 bases each). Material: blood. This chain's CDR3 is CASSTGTFYEQYF. The CDR3 DNA is TGTGCCAGCAGTACCGGGACCTTCTACGAGCAGTACTTC.